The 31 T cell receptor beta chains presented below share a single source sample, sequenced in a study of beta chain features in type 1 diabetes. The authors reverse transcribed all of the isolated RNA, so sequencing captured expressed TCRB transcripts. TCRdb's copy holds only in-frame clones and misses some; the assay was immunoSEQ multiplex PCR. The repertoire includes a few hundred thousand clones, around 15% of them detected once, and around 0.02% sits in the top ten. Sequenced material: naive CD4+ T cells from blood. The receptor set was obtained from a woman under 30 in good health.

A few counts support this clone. The CDR3 DNA reads TGTGCCAGCAGGCCCACCGGGACAGGGAGAAGAGGCCGGAATGAGCAGTTCTTC. Translation gives CASRPTGTGRRGRNEQFF. The J gene is TRBJ2-1, the V gene TRBV7-9; TRBD1 matches at 9 bases. In germline, CDR1 is SEHNR, CDR2 FQNEAQ (reference sequence). The CDR3 length is 18 residues. J was trimmed by 7 bases and V by 6 bases; bases with no gene match: 19.

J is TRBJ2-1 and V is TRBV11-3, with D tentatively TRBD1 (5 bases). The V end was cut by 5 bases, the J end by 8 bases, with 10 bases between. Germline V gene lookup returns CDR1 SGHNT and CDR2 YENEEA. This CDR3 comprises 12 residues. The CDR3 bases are TGTGCCAGCAGCGTAACAGGCTATGAGCAGTTCTTC. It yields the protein CASSVTGYEQFF.

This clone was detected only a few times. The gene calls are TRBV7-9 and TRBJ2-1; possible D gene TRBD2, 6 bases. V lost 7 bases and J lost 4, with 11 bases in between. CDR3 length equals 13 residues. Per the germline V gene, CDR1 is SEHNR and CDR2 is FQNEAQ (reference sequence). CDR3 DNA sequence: TGTGCCAGCATGGAGGGCCTTTACAATGAGCAGTTCTTC. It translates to CASMEGLYNEQFF.

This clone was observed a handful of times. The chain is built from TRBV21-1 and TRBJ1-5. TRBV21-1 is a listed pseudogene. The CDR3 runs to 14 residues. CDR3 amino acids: CASSRYLSNQPQHF. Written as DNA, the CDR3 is TGTGCCAGCTCGCGCTATCTGAGCAATCAGCCCCAGCATTTT.

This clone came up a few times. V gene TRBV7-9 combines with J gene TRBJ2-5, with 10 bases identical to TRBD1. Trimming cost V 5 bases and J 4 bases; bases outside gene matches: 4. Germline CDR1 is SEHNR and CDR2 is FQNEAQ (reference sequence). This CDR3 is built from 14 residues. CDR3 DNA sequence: TGTGCCAGCAGCGAGGGACAGGGGTTAGAGACCCAGTACTTC. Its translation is CASSEGQGLETQYF.

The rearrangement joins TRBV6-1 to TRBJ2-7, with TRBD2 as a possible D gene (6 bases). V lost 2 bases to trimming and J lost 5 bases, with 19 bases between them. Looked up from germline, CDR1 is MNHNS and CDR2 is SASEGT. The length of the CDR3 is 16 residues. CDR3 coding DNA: TGTGCCAGCAGTGAACATGTGGTCGGGGGTCGGGACGAGCAGTACTTC. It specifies CASSEHVVGGRDEQYF.

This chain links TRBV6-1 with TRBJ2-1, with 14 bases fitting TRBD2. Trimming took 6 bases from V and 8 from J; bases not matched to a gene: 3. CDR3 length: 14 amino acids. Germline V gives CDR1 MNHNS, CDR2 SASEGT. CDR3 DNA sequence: TGTGCCAGCAGCCTGGGACTAGCGGGAGATGAGCAGTTCTTC. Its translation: CASSLGLAGDEQFF.

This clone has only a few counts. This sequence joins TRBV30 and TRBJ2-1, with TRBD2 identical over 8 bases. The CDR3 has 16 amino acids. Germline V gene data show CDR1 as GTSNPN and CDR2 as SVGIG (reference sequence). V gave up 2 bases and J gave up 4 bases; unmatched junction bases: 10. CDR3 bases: TGTGCCTGGAGTCCCAAGACTAGCGCCAAATACAATGAGCAGTTCTTC. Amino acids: CAWSPKTSAKYNEQFF.

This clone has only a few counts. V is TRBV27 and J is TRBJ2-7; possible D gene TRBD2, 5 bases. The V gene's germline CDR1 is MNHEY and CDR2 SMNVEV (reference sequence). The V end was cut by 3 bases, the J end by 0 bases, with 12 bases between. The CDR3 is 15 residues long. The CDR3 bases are TGTGCCAGCAGTTTCGTCCCGGGGAGCTCCTACGAGCAGTACTTC. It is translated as CASSFVPGSSYEQYF.

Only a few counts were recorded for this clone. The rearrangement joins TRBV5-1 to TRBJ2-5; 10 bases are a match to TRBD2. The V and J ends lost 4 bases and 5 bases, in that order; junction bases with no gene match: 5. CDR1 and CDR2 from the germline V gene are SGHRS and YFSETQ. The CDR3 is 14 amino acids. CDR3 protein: CASSGLAAGETQYF. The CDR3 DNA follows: TGCGCCAGCAGCGGACTAGCGGCGGGGGAGACCCAGTACTTC.

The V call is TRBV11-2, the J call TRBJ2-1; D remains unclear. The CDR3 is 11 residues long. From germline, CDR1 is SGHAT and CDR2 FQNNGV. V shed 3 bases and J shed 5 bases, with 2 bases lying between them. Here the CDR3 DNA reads TGTGCCAGCAGCTTCAACAATGAGCAGTTCTTC. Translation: CASSFNNEQFF.

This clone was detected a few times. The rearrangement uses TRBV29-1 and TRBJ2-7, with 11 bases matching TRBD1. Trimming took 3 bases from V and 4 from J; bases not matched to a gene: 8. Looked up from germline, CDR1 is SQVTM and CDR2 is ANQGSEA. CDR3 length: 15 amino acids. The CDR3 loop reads CSVEGAGTGGYEQYF. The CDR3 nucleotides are TGCAGCGTTGAGGGGGCCGGGACAGGGGGTTACGAGCAGTACTTC.

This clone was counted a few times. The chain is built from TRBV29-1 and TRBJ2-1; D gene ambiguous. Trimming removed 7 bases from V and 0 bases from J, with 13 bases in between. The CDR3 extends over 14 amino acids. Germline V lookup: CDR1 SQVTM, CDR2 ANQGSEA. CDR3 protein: CSAGYLSSYNEQFF. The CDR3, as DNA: TGCAGCGCCGGGTACCTTAGCTCCTACAATGAGCAGTTCTTC.

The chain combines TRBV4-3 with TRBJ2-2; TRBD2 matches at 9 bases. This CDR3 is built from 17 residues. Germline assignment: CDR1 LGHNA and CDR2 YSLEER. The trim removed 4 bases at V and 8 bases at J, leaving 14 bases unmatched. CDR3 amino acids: CASSRLTGTSFRGELFF. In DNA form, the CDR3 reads TGCGCCAGCAGCCGATTAACCGGGACTAGCTTCAGGGGGGAGCTGTTTTTT.

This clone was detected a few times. In DNA, the CDR3 is TGTGCCAGCAGTTTAAACACTGGGAGTACAGATACGCAGTATTTT. Translated, it gives CASSLNTGSTDTQYF. The gene calls are TRBV28 and TRBJ2-3; tentatively, D is TRBD2 (5 bases). The CDR3 runs to 15 residues. The V gene lost 2 bases and the J gene lost 3 bases, with 12 bases spanning the gap. The germline CDR1 and CDR2 sequences are MDHEN and SYDVKM.

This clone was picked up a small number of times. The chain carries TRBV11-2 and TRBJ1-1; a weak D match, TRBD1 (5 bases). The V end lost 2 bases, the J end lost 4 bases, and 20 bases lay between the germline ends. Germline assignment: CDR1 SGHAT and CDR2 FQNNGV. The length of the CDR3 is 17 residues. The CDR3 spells CASSLFATRGGFTEAFF. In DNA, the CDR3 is TGTGCCAGCAGCTTATTCGCCACCCGTGGGGGGTTCACTGAAGCTTTCTTT.

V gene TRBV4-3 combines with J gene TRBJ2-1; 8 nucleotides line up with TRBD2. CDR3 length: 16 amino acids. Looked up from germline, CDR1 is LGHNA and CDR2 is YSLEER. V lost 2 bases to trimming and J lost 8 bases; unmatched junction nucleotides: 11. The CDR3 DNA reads TGCGCCAGCAGCCAATTACTAGCGGAGGGGAACGATGAGCAGTTCTTC. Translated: CASSQLLAEGNDEQFF.

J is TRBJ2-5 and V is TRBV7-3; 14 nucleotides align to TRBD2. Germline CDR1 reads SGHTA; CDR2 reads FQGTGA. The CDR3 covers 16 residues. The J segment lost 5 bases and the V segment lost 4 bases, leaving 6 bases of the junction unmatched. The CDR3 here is CASSSRLAGGRETQYF. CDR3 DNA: TGTGCCAGCAGCTCACGACTAGCGGGAGGGCGGGAGACCCAGTACTTC.

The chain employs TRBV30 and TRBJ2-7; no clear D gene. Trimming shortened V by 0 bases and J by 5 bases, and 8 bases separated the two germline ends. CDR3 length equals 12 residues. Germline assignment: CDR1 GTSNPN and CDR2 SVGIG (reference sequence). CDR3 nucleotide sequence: TGTGCCTGGAGTGTACCGAGCAACGAGCAGTACTTC. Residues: CAWSVPSNEQYF.

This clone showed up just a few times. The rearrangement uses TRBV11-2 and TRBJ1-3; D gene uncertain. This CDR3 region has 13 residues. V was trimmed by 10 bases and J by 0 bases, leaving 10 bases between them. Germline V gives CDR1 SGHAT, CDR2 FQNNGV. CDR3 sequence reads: CATSTGSGNTIYF. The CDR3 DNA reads TGTGCCACCTCGACGGGCTCTGGAAACACCATATATTTT.

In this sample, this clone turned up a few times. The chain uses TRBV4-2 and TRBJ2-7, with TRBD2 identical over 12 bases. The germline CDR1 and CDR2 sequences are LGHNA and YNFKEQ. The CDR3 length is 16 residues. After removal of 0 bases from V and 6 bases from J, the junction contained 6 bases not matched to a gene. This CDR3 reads CASSQETSGRYAEQYF. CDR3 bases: TGTGCCAGCAGCCAAGAAACTAGCGGGAGGTACGCCGAGCAGTACTTC.

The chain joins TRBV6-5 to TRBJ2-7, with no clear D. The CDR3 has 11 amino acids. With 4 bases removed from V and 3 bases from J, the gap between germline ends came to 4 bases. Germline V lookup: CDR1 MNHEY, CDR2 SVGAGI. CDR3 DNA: TGTGCCAGCAGTTCCCACTACGAGCAGTACTTC. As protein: CASSSHYEQYF.

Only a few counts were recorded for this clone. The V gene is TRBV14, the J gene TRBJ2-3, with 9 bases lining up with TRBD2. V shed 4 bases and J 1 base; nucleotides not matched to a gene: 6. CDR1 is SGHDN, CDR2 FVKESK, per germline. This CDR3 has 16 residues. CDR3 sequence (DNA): TGTGCCAGCAGCCTCTACCGGACTAGCGGCACAGATACGCAGTATTTT. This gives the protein CASSLYRTSGTDTQYF.

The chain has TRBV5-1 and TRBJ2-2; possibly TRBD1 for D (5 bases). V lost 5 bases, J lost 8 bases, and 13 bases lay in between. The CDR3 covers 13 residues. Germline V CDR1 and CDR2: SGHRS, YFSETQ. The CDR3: CASRAGSQGELFF. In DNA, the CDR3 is TGCGCCAGCAGGGCAGGGTCGCAGGGGGAGCTGTTTTTT.

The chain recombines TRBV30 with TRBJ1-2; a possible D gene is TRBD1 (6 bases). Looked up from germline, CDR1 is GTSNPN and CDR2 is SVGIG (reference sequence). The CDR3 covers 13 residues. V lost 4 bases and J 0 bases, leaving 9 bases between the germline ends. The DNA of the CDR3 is TGTGCCTGGATGGGGGCCGCTAACTATGGCTACACCTTC. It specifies CAWMGAANYGYTF.

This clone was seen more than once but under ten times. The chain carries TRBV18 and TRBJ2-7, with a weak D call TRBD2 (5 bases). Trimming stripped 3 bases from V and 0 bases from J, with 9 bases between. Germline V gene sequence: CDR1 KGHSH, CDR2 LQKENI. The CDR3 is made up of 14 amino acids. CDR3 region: CASSPASRSYEQYF. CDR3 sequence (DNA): TGTGCCAGCTCACCGGCTAGCCGCTCCTACGAGCAGTACTTC.

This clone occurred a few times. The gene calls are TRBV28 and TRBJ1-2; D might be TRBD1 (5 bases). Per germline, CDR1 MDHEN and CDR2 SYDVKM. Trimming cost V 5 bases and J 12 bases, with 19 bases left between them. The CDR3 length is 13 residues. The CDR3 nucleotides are TGTGCCAGCAGTAGTCCGGGGGGGAGGTGGAACACCTTC. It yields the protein CASSSPGGRWNTF.

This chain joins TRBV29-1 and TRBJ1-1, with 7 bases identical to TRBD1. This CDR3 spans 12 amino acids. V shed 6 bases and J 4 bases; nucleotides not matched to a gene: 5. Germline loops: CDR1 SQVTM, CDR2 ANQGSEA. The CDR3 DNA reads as TGCAGCGTCCGGGAGGGGGCCACTGAAGCTTTCTTT. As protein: CSVREGATEAFF.

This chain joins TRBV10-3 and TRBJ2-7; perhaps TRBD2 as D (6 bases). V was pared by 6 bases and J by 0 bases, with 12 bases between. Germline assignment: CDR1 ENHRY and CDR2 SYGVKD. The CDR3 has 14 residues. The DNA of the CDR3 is TGTGCCATCAGCGACCTGGGAGGCTCCTACGAGCAGTACTTC. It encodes CAISDLGGSYEQYF.

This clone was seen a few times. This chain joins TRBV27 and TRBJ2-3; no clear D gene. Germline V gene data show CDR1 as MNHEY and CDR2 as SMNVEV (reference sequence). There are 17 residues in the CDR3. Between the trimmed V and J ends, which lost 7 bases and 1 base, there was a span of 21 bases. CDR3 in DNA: TGTGCCAGCATGGGTGGAGCCGTGCGATTTGGCACAGATACGCAGTATTTT. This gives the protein CASMGGAVRFGTDTQYF.

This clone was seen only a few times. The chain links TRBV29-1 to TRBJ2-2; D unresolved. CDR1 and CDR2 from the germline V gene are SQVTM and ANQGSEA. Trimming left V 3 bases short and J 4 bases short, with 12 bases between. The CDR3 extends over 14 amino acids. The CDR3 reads CSVELISSTGELFF. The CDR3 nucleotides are TGCAGCGTTGAGCTTATCTCGAGCACCGGGGAGCTGTTTTTT.